The entry that follows covers one TCR beta chain sequence. Sequenced by immunoSEQ multiplex PCR; TCRdb stores in-frame clones only, minus some. The table includes roughly 200,000 clones, about 72% detected once. CDR3 length equals 13 residues. Losses at the gene ends were 4 bases for V and 1 base for J; bases not matched to a gene: 1. Per the germline V gene, CDR1 is GTSNPN and CDR2 is SVGIG (reference sequence). The data were taken from a study of cytotoxic CD8 clonotypes in ibrutinib-treated CLL. This chain joins TRBV30 and TRBJ2-1; 7 nucleotides align to TRBD2. This sample comprised PBMCs, obtained after 24 months of ibrutinib treatment. This clonotype originated in a human donor with chronic lymphocytic leukemia. CDR3 protein: CAWTSGSYNEQFF. CDR3 DNA: TGTGCCTGGACTAGCGGTTCCTACAATGAGCAGTTCTTC.